What follows describes a single T cell receptor beta chain. This sample is drawn from a study of blood T cell repertoires in COVID-19. Turning to the study itself: COVID-19 samples, acute and convalescent, were from the United States, Italy and Spain.

All enrollees were about 18 to 89 years old and from 25 or so US areas. Researchers sorted participants into cohorts using their self-reported clinical history. Method: immunoSEQ multiplex PCR; TCRdb's copy keeps in-frame clones and lacks some. This table holds approximately 480,000 clones, roughly 90% found once. The clonotype originates from a woman aged 18-29 years who had recovered from COVID-19. What was sequenced was PBMCs or T cells enriched from blood (not recorded which).

CDR3 sequence (DNA): TGTGCCACCGGGGGGTATTTGAACACTGAAGCTTTCTTT. Translating gives CATGGYLNTEAFF. The chain links TRBV28 to TRBJ1-1, with D perhaps TRBD1 (5 bases). This CDR3 comprises 13 residues. V gave up 10 bases and J gave up 0 bases, with 12 bases separating them. Germline CDR1 is MDHEN and CDR2 is SYDVKM.